A single count supports the clone carrying this T cell receptor beta chain. In the authors' workflow: How many nucleated cells were present was estimated from reference gene primer amplification. Clones were sequenced by immunoSEQ multiplex PCR, and TCRdb holds only the in-frame ones, with some missing. V, J and clone size are those of that table, while D and trimming were read from the DNA. Counted here are 120,000 or so clones, around 87% occurring once; the ten biggest clones make up 7.6%. This specimen belongs to a study of blood T cell repertoires in COVID-19. Study background: T cells, B-cell-depleted T cells, or PBMCs supplied cDNA or gDNA.

With 6 bases removed from V and 2 bases from J, the gap between germline ends came to 17 bases. CDR3 length equals 16 residues. Germline values: CDR1 LGHNT, CDR2 FRNRAP. This chain joins TRBV12-5 and TRBJ2-1, with D possibly being TRBD2 (5 bases). The specimen sequenced was peripheral blood. This TCR was sampled from a man aged 50-59 years with acute or convalescent COVID-19. The CDR3 sequence is CASGSERGYAYNEQFF. The CDR3 coding sequence is TGTGCTAGTGGATCCGAGAGAGGGTACGCCTACAATGAGCAGTTCTTC.